One T cell receptor beta chain is described in this entry. The antigen it recognizes is unknown. No base quality values were provided; no much bigger clone lies one nucleotide off. The sample belongs to a study of shared clonotypes between healthy human individuals (dated by TCRdb to about 2020). For the study in its entirety: The cohort included three men and a couple of women between 18 and 49 years of age. Per donor, three plates each were used for CD4 naive and CD4 memory, two for CD8 naive, and one for CD8 memory. To estimate repertoire size and how much clonotype sharing occurs between individuals, the study deeply sequenced the blood TCR repertoires of several healthy adults. Libraries were prepared and TCR repertoires were sequenced by different laboratories using diverse techniques, in order to increase sequencing depth and limit assay-specific biases. Leukapheresis yielded between about 0.85 and 10 billion PBMCs per donor.

According to the germline V gene, CDR1 reads SGHTA and CDR2 reads FQGNSA. Counted from cysteine to phenylalanine, this CDR3 has 14 amino acids. Only CDR3 DNA is held: 42 bases, read in frame from base 1. The junction shows trimming of 1 base on V and 4 bases on J, plus 10 bases between the germline ends. Using the deep immunoSEQ assay, TCR CDR3 regions were amplified from genomic DNA by multiplex PCR. Extracted genomic DNA from each cell subset was spread evenly across all wells of several immunoSEQ 96-well plates, with each plate serving as a replicate. For sorted subsets, roughly 200 ng of genomic DNA, equivalent to around 30,000 T cell genomes, went into each replicate PCR. The purified libraries were quantified using a Qubit 3.0 fluorometer, sized with a Bioanalyzer 2100, and then quantified again using the KAPA Library Quantification kit. Every immunoSEQ 96-well plate was sequenced on a dedicated single-read 150-cycle Illumina NextSeq 550 flow cell. The authors' analysis ran thus. Because only junctional sequences without quality scores were contained in the immunoSEQ output, filtering matching that applied to full-length reads could not be performed. To assign V/J genes and CDR3, sequences were annotated against IMGT germline references using PyIR, a Python wrapper for IgBLAST v1.9. Reads were removed for weak V/J assignments (E-value above 1e-6), missing CDR3, stop codons, out-of-frame junctions, or ambiguous translated residues. V3J clonotypes were defined by identical inferred V gene, J gene, and CDR3 amino acid sequence. Percentage overlap between repertoires was computed as shared unique clonotypes divided by the size of the smaller repertoire. Repertoire richness was assessed with RTK rarefaction, the Chao1 estimator, and Recon v2.1 estimates of unobserved clonotypes. OLGA was used to compute generation probabilities for all TCRbeta clonotypes that the gDNA method yielded from a handful of donors. TCRdb's version of the immuneACCESS table is confined to in-frame rearrangements and falls short of the full clone set. An unresolved V gene accounts for under half of the shortfall where checked; the remainder is of unknown origin. That table is the source of V, J and clone size, and D and trimming were worked out from the DNA. Here the sample has about 2.5 million clones; around 90% occur a single time. The ten biggest clones cover approximately 0.41% of the sample.

Results the study describes overall, beyond this receptor: Because the study included a small number of donors, the genetic and exposure-history diversity represented was limited. Incomplete sequencing was indicated by rarefaction of sorted-subset datasets, despite the large sequencing depth. Clonotypes shared by all four sorted-subset donors showed higher generation probabilities than non-shared clonotypes. Naive subsets generally had larger estimated clonotype richness than memory subsets. Pairwise subsampling indicated that sequencing depth was expected to affect the degree of clonotype sharing among donors. Only blood was sampled, and tissue TCR repertoires likely differ from those in blood. When a few donors were compared, the shared fraction of clonotypes was about 5% for naive CD4, 3.5% to 4% for naive CD8, about 2.4% for memory CD4, and 0.35% to 0.4% for memory CD8.

The donors were healthy, HIV-negative adults who had no recently reported acute infections or vaccinations. Every donor was a Caucasian adult living in Nashville, Tennessee, USA. CD4+ T cells were enriched through magnetic negative selection, after which naive cells were positively selected on CD45RA and the remaining negative fraction served as the memory subset. Blood was collected by leukapheresis, and PBMCs were isolated by Ficoll-Histopaque density gradient centrifugation and then cryopreserved in liquid nitrogen vapor phase. Analytical flow cytometry was used to check the purity and quantity of every magnetically sorted T cell population. From each sorted fraction, genomic DNA was isolated and quantified by UV absorbance on a Nanodrop 2000c.

Recombination connected TRBV7-2 to TRBJ1-2; the D gene is possibly TRBD1, with 5 bases matching. This sequence was found in a man aged 18 to 35 in good health. Some clones in this sample may be carry-over from other donors' samples. Material for sequencing was naive CD4+ T cells from PBMCs. What this sample's cell subset or site label stands for: CD45RA+ positively selected. The sequenced DNA is TGTGCCAGCAGCTTAGGGGGACTGTCCTATGGCTACACCTTC. Its product reads: CASSLGGLSYGYTF.